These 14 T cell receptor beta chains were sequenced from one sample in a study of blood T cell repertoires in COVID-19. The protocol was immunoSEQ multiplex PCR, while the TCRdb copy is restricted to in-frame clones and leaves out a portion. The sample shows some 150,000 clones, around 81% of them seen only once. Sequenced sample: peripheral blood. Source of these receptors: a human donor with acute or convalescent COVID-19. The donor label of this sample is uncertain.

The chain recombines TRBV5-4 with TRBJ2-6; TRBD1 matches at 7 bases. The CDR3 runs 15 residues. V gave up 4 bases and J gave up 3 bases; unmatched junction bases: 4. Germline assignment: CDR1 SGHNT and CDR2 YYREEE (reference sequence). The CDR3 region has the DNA TGTGCCAGCAGCCCCGGGACAGTTGGGGCCAACGTCCTGACTTTC. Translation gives CASSPGTVGANVLTF.

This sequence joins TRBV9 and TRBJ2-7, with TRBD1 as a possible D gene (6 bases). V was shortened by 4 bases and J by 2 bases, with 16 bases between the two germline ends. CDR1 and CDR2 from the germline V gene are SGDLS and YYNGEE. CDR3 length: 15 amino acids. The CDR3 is CASSKGHTLPYEQYF. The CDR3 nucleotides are TGTGCCAGCAGCAAGGGACACACCCTCCCCTACGAGCAGTACTTC.

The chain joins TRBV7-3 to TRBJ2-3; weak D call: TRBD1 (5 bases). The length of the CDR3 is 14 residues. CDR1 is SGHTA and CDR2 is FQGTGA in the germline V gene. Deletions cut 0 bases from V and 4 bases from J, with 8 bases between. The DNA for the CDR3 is TGTGCCAGCAGCTTAACGTCCAGGGCAGATACGCAGTATTTT. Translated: CASSLTSRADTQYF.

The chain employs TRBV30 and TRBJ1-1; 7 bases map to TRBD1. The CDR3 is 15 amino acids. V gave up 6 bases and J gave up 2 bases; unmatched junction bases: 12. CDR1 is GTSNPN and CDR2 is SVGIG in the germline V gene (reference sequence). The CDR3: CACRTGRTPNTEAFF. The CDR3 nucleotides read TGTGCCTGCCGGACAGGCCGGACCCCTAACACTGAAGCTTTCTTT.

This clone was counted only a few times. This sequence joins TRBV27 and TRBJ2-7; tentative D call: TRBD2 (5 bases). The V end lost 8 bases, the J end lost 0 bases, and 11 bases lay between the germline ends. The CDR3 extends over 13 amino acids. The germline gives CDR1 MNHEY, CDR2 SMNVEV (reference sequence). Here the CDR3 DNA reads TGTGCCAGCGGAGGACTGGCCTCCTACGAGCAGTACTTC. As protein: CASGGLASYEQYF.

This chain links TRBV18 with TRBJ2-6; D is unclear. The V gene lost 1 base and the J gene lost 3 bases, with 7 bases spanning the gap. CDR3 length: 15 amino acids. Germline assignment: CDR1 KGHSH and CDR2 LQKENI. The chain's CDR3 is CASSPLASGANVLTF. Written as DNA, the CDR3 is TGTGCCAGCTCACCACTGGCCAGTGGGGCCAACGTCCTGACTTTC.

CDR3 amino acids: CASRSGTSGYNEQFF. In nucleotides, the CDR3 is TGTGCCAGCAGATCCGGGACTAGCGGATACAATGAGCAGTTCTTC. The V call is TRBV7-2, the J call TRBJ2-1, with 11 bases fitting TRBD2. V dropped 6 bases and J dropped 4; count of bases not matched to a gene: 5. CDR3 length: 15 residues. From germline, CDR1 is SGHTA and CDR2 FQGNSA. The full variable domain, with the rest looked up from reference TRBV7-2 and TRBJ2-1, is GAGVSQSPSNKVTEKGKDVELRCDPISGHTALYWYRQSLGQGLEFLIYFQGNSAPDKSGLPSDRFSAERTGGSVSTLTIQRTQQEDSAVYLCASRSGTSGYNEQFFGPGTRLTVL.

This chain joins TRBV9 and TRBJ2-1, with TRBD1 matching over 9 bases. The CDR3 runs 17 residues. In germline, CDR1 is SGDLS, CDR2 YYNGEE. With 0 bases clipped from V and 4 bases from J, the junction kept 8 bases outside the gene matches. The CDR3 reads CASSVDLGQGFYNEQFF. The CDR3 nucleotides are TGTGCCAGCAGCGTAGACCTGGGACAGGGATTTTACAATGAGCAGTTCTTC.

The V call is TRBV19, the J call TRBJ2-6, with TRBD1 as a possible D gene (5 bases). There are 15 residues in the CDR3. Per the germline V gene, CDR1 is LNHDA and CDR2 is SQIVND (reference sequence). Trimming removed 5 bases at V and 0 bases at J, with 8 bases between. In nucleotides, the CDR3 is TGTGCCAGTAGTTCCCAGGGCTCTGGGGCCAACGTCCTGACTTTC. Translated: CASSSQGSGANVLTF. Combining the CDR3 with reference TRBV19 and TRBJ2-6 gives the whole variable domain DGGITQSPKYLFRKEGQNVTLSCEQNLNHDAMYWYRQDPGQGLRLIYYSQIVNDFQKGDIAEGYSVSREKKESFPLTVTSAQKNPTAFYLCASSSQGSGANVLTFGAGSRLTVL.

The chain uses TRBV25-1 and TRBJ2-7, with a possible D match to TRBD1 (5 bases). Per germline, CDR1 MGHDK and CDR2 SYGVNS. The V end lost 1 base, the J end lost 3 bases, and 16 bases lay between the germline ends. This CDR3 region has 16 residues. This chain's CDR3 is CASSESGLGPGYEQYF. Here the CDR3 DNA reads TGTGCCAGCAGTGAATCAGGGTTGGGTCCGGGCTACGAGCAGTACTTC.

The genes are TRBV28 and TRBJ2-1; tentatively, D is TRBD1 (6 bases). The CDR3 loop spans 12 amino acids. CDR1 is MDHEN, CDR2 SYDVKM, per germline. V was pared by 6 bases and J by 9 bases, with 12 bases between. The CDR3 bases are TGTGCCAGCAGGGTCCGGGACACTGAGCAGTTCTTC. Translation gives CASRVRDTEQFF.

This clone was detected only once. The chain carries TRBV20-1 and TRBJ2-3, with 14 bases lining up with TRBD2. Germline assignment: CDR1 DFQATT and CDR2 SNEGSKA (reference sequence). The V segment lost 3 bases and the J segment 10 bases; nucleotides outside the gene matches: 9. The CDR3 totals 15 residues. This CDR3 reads CSASSRLAGGPAQYF. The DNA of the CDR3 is TGCAGTGCTAGTTCCCGACTAGCGGGAGGGCCCGCGCAGTATTTT.

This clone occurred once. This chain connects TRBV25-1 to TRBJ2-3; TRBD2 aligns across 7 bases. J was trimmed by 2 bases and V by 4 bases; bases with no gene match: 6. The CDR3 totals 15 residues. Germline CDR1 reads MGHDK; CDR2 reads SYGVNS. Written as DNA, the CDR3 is TGTGCCAGCAGTGGGGGAGGGGCTTCCACAGATACGCAGTATTTT. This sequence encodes CASSGGGASTDTQYF.

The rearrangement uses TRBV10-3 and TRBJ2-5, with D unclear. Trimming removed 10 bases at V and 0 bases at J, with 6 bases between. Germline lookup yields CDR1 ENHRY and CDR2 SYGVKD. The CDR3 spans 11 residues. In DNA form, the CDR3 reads TGTGCCACCACAGACCAAGAGACCCAGTACTTC. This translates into CATTDQETQYF.